This T cell receptor (beta chain) was observed in a study of control samples from healthy donors and cancer patients. Germline CDR1 reads SQVTM; CDR2 reads ANQGSEA. V gave up 5 bases and J gave up 0 bases, with 5 bases separating them. The CDR3 totals 13 residues. The repertoire was sequenced with immunoSEQ multiplex PCR; TCRdb's copy has only in-frame clones and lacks some. Of 150,000 to 200,000 clones in the sample, roughly 90% were seen once. As for this clone: Other nucleotide sequences from this sample produce the same CDR3.

This rearrangement joins TRBV29-1 to TRBJ2-6; D possibly corresponds to TRBD1 (5 bases). Sequencing input: blood. This TCR was recovered from a man aged 25 to 45 in good health. In DNA, the CDR3 is TGCAGCGTTACAGGCTCTGGGGCCAACGTCCTGACTTTC. It encodes CSVTGSGANVLTF.